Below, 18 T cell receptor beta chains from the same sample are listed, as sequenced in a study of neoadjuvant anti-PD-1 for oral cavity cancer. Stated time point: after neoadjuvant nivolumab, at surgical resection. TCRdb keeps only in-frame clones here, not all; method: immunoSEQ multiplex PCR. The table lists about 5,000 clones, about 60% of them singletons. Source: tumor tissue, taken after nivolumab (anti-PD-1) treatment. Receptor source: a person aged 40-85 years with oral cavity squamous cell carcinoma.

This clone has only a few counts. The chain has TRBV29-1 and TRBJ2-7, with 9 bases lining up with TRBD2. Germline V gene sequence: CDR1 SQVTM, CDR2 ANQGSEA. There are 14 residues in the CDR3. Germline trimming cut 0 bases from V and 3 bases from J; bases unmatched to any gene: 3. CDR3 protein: CSVEDPAGGYEQYF. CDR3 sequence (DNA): TGCAGCGTTGAAGATCCAGCGGGAGGCTACGAGCAGTACTTC.

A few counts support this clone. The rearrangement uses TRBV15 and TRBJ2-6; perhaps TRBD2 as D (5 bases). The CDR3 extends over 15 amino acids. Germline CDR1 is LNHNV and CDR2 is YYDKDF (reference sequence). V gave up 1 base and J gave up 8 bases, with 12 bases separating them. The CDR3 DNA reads TGTGCCACCAGCAGAGGAGGGCTGAGTTCCAACGTCCTGACTTTC. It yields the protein CATSRGGLSSNVLTF.

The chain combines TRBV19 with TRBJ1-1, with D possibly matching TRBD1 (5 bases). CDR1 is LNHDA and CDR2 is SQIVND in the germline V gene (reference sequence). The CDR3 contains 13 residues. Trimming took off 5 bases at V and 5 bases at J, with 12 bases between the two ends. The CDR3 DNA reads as TGTGCCAGTAGTCTCAGGGTTCGGACTGAAGCTTTCTTT. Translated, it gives CASSLRVRTEAFF.

In DNA, the CDR3 is TGTGCCAGCTCACCCCAGTACACCCCCCCCAGGGCAAAGTTCTTC. It is translated as CASSPQYTPPRAKFF. The chain employs TRBV18 and TRBJ2-1, with D possibly TRBD1 on 5 matching bases. CDR3 length: 15 residues. V was trimmed by 3 bases and J by 14 bases, leaving 23 bases between them. From germline, CDR1 is KGHSH and CDR2 LQKENI.

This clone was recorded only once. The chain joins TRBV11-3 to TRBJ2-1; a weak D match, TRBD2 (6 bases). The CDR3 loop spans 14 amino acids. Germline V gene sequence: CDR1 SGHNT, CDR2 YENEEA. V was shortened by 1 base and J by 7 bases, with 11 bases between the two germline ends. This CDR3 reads CASSLGAGYNEQFF. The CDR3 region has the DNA TGTGCCAGCAGCTTAGGCGCGGGATATAATGAGCAGTTCTTC.

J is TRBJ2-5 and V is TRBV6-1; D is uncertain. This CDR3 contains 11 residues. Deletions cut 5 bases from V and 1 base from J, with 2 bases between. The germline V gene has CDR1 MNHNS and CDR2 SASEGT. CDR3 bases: TGTGCCAGCAGTCTCCAAGAGACCCAGTACTTC. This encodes CASSLQETQYF.

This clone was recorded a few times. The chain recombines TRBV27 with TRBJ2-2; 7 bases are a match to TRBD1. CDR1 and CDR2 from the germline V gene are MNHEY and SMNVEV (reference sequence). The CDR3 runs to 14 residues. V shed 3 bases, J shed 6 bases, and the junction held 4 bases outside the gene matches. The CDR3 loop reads CASSFIGQAGELFF. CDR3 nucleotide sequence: TGTGCCAGCAGTTTCATCGGACAGGCCGGGGAGCTGTTTTTT.

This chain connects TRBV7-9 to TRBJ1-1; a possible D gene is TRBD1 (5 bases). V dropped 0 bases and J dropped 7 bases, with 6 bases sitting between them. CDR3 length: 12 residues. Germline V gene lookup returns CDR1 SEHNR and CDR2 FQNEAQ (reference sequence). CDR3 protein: CASSLAGLEAFF. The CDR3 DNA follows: TGTGCCAGCAGCTTAGCGGGGCTTGAAGCTTTCTTT.

CDR3 amino acids: CASRGTGGISPLHF. The CDR3, as DNA: TGTGCCAGCAGAGGGACAGGGGGTATTTCACCCCTCCACTTT. The chain couples TRBV6-5 to TRBJ1-6; TRBD1 agrees at 11 bases. Trimming cost V 6 bases and J 9 bases; bases outside gene matches: 4. Germline V gene lookup returns CDR1 MNHEY and CDR2 SVGAGI. CDR3 length: 14 amino acids.

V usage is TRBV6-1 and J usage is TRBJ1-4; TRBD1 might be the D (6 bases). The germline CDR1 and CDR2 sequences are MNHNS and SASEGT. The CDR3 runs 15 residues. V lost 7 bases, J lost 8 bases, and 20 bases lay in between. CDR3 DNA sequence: TGTGCCAGCAACAACCGGGGGGGGCTGGAAGAAAAACTGTTTTTT. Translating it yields CASNNRGGLEEKLFF.

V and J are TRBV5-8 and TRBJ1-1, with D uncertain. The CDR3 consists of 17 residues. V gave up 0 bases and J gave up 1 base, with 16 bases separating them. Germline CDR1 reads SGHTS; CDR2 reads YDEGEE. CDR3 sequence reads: CASSLATYRAQNTEAFF. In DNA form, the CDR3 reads TGTGCCAGCAGCTTGGCCACTTACCGGGCCCAGAACACTGAAGCTTTCTTT.

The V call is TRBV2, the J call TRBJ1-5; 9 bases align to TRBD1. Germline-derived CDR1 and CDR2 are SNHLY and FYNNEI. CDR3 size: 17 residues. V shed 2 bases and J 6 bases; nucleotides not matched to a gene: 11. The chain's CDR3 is CASSEQTGTGIGQPQHF. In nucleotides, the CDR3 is TGTGCCAGCAGTGAACAGACCGGGACAGGGATTGGTCAGCCCCAGCATTTT.

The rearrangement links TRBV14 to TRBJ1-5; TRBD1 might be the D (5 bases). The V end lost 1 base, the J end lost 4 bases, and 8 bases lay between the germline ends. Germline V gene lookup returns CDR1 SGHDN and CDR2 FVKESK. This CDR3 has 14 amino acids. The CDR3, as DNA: TGTGCCAGCAGCCAAGTTCGGGGGAATCAGCCCCAGCATTTT. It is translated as CASSQVRGNQPQHF.

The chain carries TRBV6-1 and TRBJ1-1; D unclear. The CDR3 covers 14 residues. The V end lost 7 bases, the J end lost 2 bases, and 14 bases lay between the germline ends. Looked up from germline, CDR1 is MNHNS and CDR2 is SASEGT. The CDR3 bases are TGTGCCAGCACCGAAGTGCGAGCCAACACTGAAGCTTTCTTT. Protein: CASTEVRANTEAFF.

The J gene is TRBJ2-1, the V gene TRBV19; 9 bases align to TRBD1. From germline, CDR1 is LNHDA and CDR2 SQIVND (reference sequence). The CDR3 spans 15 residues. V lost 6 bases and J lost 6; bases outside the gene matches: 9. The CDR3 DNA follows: TGTGCCAGTAGGAGACCGGGACAGGGATTCAATGAGCAGTTCTTC. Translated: CASRRPGQGFNEQFF.

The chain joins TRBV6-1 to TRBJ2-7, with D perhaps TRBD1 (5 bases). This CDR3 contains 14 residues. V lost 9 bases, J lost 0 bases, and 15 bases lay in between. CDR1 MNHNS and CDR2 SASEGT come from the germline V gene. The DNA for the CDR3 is TGTGCCAGTCAAGGACAAGAGTACTCCTACGAGCAGTACTTC. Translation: CASQGQEYSYEQYF.

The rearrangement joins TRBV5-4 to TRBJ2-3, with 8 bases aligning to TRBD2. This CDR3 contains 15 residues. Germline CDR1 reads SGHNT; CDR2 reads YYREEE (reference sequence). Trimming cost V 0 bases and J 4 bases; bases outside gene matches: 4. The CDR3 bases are TGTGCCAGCAGCTTGGAGCGGGAGCGGCCAGATACGCAGTATTTT. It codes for CASSLERERPDTQYF.

CDR3: CASSTRRGSDEQFF. DNA of the CDR3: TGTGCCAGCAGCACTCGCAGGGGCTCGGATGAGCAGTTCTTC. V gene TRBV21-1 combines with J gene TRBJ2-1; the table assigns TRBD1, which was not confirmed against the DNA. TRBV21-1 is assigned pseudogene status. This CDR3 is built from 14 residues.